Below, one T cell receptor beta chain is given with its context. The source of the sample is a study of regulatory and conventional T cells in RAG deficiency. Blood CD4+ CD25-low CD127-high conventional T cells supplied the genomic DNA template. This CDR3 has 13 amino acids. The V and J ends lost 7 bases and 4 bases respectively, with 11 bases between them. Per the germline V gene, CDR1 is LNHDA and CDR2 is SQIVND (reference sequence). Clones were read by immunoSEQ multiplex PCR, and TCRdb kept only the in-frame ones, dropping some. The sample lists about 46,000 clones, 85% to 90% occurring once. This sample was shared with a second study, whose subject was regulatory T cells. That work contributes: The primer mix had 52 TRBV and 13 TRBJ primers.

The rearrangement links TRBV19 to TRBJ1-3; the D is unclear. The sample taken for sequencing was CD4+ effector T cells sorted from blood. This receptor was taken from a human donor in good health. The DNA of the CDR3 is TGTGCCAGTACCAATAGAGCCGGAAACACCATATATTTT. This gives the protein CASTNRAGNTIYF.